A single sample is the source of the 24 T cell receptor beta chains below, sequenced in a study of identical twins. TCRdb reprocessed the 5' RACE reads via MiXCR and lists one record per CDR3 protein. Of 1.5 million to 2 million distinct CDR3 sequences listed, about 30% were seen once; the top ten hold less than 0.35%. Sequences were obtained from cord blood. Receptors originate from a newborn girl in good health.

This clonotype was seen many times. This chain connects TRBV7-6 to TRBJ2-1; D ambiguous. Germline CDR1 SGHVS, CDR2 FNYEAQ. CDR3 length: 15 residues. V gave up 0 bases and J gave up 4 bases, with 10 bases separating them. The CDR3 loop reads CASSLAPPAYNEQFF. CDR3 sequence (DNA): TGTGCCAGCAGCTTAGCCCCTCCTGCATACAATGAGCAGTTCTTC.

The chain has TRBV3-1 and TRBJ2-5; TRBD2 aligns across 11 bases. V was pared by 0 bases and J by 11 bases, with 17 bases of the junction left unmatched. The CDR3 length is 18 residues. Germline V gene data show CDR1 as LGHDT and CDR2 as YNNKEL (reference sequence). This CDR3 reads CASSQDHRTSGPSNEQYF. The CDR3, as DNA: TGTGCCAGCAGCCAAGACCACCGGACTAGCGGGCCTTCCAATGAGCAGTACTTC.

A note on this clonotype: It is unclear where the CDR3 begins or ends on the DNA, so no DNA is shown, and the CDR3 is as TCRdb lists it. The CDR3 protein is CSARVAFGTPYF. The V call is TRBV20-1, the J call TRBJ2-7; the listed D gene, TRBD1, was not tested against the DNA. The CDR3 spans 12 residues, counting both ends. CDR1 and CDR2 (germline): DFQATT, SNEGSKA (reference sequence).

This chain connects TRBV20-1 to TRBJ2-4, with D possibly TRBD2 on 6 matching bases. The DNA matches TRBJ2-7 better at its end, which makes the J call doubtful. Germline V gene data show CDR1 as DFQATT and CDR2 as SNEGSKA (reference sequence). The CDR3 totals 11 residues. The CDR3 coding sequence is TGCAGTGCCGAACTAGCTTACGAGCAGTACTTC. Protein sequence: CSAELAYEQYF.

The chain carries TRBV5-1 and TRBJ2-3; D uncertain. The CDR3 extends over 13 amino acids. Between the trimmed V and J ends, which lost 9 bases and 0 bases, there was a span of 11 bases. Germline CDR1 is SGHRS and CDR2 is YFSETQ. This CDR3 reads CATKGSSTDTQYF. CDR3 DNA: TGCGCCACAAAGGGCTCTAGCACAGATACGCAGTATTTT.

V gene TRBV20-1 combines with J gene TRBJ2-3; no clear D gene. The V end was cut by 3 bases, the J end by 2 bases, with 15 bases between. The germline V gene has CDR1 DFQATT and CDR2 SNEGSKA (reference sequence). CDR3 length equals 15 residues. The CDR3 protein is CSASEGPGFTDTQYF. CDR3 coding DNA: TGCAGTGCTAGTGAAGGGCCCGGGTTCACAGATACGCAGTATTTT.

The chain joins TRBV27 to TRBJ1-2, with a possible D match to TRBD1 (5 bases). The germline CDR1 and CDR2 sequences are MNHEY and SMNVEV (reference sequence). The CDR3 extends over 15 amino acids. V was shortened by 5 bases and J by 5 bases, with 18 bases between the two germline ends. As DNA, the CDR3 is TGTGCCAGCAGTAAATCCGGGACCCTCTCGTATGGCTACACCTTC. Protein sequence: CASSKSGTLSYGYTF.

The rearrangement joins TRBV29-1 to TRBJ2-7; perhaps D is TRBD1 or TRBD2 (5 bases each). The V end was cut by 3 bases, the J end by 4 bases, with 19 bases between. Germline V gene data show CDR1 as SQVTM and CDR2 as ANQGSEA. The CDR3 is 15 amino acids. The CDR3 protein is CSVDGVGVGSYEQYF. The DNA for the CDR3 is TGCAGCGTTGACGGGGTAGGGGTTGGGTCATACGAGCAGTACTTC.

The chain links TRBV28 to TRBJ2-3, with TRBD1 matching 8 bases. Germline CDR1 and CDR2: MDHEN and SYDVKM. The CDR3 totals 17 residues. J was trimmed by 3 bases and V by 3 bases; bases with no gene match: 11. CDR3 loop: CASSLRQGTGLTDTQYF. The DNA of the CDR3 is TGTGCCAGCAGTTTGAGACAGGGGACGGGTCTAACAGATACGCAGTATTTT.

Of note for this clonotype: No conserved phenylalanine or tryptophan ends this CDR3, so it is likely a read error. V is TRBV13 and J is TRBJ2-4; TRBD2 matches at 9 bases. The J call may be wrong; the DNA end is better matched by TRBJ2-7. The germline V gene encodes CDR1 PRHDT and CDR2 FYEKMQ (reference sequence). The CDR3 totals 16 residues. CDR3 residues: CASRQTTSGVSYEQYL. As DNA, the CDR3 is TGTGCCAGCAGACAGACGACTAGCGGAGTATCCTACGAGCAGTACCTC.

The table lists this clonotype with a few counts. The rearrangement uses TRBV7-2 and TRBJ1-1; D is perhaps TRBD1 (5 bases). The CDR3 length is 14 residues. Trimming left V 5 bases short and J 2 bases short, with 12 bases between. Germline values: CDR1 SGHTA, CDR2 FQGNSA. CDR3 loop: CASSIRTSNTEAFF. The CDR3 bases are TGTGCCAGCAGCATACGGACAAGTAACACTGAAGCTTTCTTT.

This clonotype turned up a few times. V and J are TRBV12-5 and TRBJ2-1; D may match TRBD1 or TRBD2 (6 bases each). The J call may be in error: the DNA end matches TRBJ2-7 better. The CDR3 spans 12 residues. The germline V gene encodes CDR1 LGHNT and CDR2 FRNRAP. DNA for the CDR3: TGTGCCAAGGGGGGACGTATATACGAGCAGTACTTC. Translating it yields CAKGGRIYEQYF.

The table lists this clonotype with a few counts. The V call is TRBV4-2, the J call TRBJ1-6, with D possibly matching TRBD1 (5 bases). V gave up 6 bases and J gave up 8 bases, with 20 bases separating them. Germline CDR1 LGHNA, CDR2 YNFKEQ. The CDR3 runs to 16 residues. The CDR3 region is CASRPSGTDWDSPLHF. The CDR3 DNA reads TGTGCCAGCAGGCCCTCCGGGACGGACTGGGATTCACCCCTCCACTTT.

This clonotype has just a few counts. V usage is TRBV5-4 and J usage is TRBJ1-2; 7 nucleotides match TRBD1. Germline CDR1 is SGHNT and CDR2 is YYREEE (reference sequence). V gave up 0 bases and J gave up 8 bases; unmatched junction bases: 4. The CDR3 is 13 residues long. This CDR3 reads CASSLAQGEGYTF. The CDR3 coding sequence is TGTGCCAGCAGCTTGGCTCAGGGGGAGGGCTACACCTTC.

The gene calls are TRBV10-3 and TRBJ2-7; TRBD2 matches 7 bases. The CDR3 covers 15 residues. V trimming: 2 bases; J trimming: 3 bases; junction bases outside the gene matches: 7. The germline gives CDR1 ENHRY, CDR2 SYGVKD. CDR3 DNA: TGTGCCATCAGTGAGACAGGACGGACTAGCTACGAGCAGTACTTC. This sequence encodes CAISETGRTSYEQYF.

The V gene is TRBV29-1, the J gene TRBJ2-4, with D perhaps matching TRBD2 (5 bases). CDR1 SQVTM and CDR2 ANQGSEA come from the germline V gene. This CDR3 contains 13 residues. CDR3 loop: CSVRTGLSYGQYF. The CDR3 DNA sequence: TGCAGTGTACGTACCGGACTCTCCTACGGGCAGTACTTC.

The chain uses TRBV9 and TRBJ2-3, with TRBD2 matching 9 bases. The CDR3 has 16 amino acids. V lost 1 base and J lost 4; bases outside the gene matches: 7. Germline loops: CDR1 SGDLS, CDR2 YYNGEE. The CDR3, as DNA: TGTGCCAGCAGCGTAAGTGAGCGGGAGGTCCCAGATACGCAGTATTTT. The encoded protein is CASSVSEREVPDTQYF.

This clonotype was detected a few times. The V and J genes are TRBV3-1 and TRBJ2-5; 7 bases line up with TRBD2. V lost 3 bases, J lost 2 bases, and 3 bases stayed unmatched. From germline, CDR1 is LGHDT and CDR2 YNNKEL (reference sequence). This CDR3 region has 14 residues. The CDR3 nucleotides are TGTGCCAGCAGCCACCTAGCGGCACAAGAGACCCAGTACTTC. Protein: CASSHLAAQETQYF.

The chain employs TRBV20-1 and TRBJ2-7, with 7 positions matching TRBD2. Germline V gives CDR1 DFQATT, CDR2 SNEGSKA (reference sequence). The CDR3 is 14 amino acids. Losses at the gene ends were 0 bases for V and 3 bases for J; bases not matched to a gene: 5. The CDR3 region is CSARDRRESYEQYF. CDR3 coding DNA: TGCAGTGCTAGAGATCGGCGGGAGAGCTACGAGCAGTACTTC.

CDR3 sequence reads: CASSTTGGVPYNEQFF. The CDR3 DNA sequence: TGTGCCAGTAGTACCACAGGGGGGGTGCCGTACAATGAGCAGTTCTTC. The chain couples TRBV19 to TRBJ2-1; weak D call: TRBD1 (8 bases). The V end was cut by 4 bases, the J end by 4 bases, with 17 bases between. Germline CDR1 reads LNHDA; CDR2 reads SQIVND (reference sequence). The CDR3 is 16 residues long.

This clonotype was observed many times. The chain recombines TRBV29-1 with TRBJ2-3; 7 bases agree with TRBD2. V lost 6 bases, J lost 2 bases, and 8 bases stayed unmatched. CDR3 length equals 14 residues. Germline-derived CDR1 and CDR2 are SQVTM and ANQGSEA. The DNA of the CDR3 is TGCAGCGTCCCGAGGCTAGCGGCCACAGATACGCAGTATTTT. Translated, it gives CSVPRLAATDTQYF.

This clonotype was detected only a few times. This sequence joins TRBV5-1 and TRBJ2-1, with TRBD2 identical over 13 bases. Trimming removed 3 bases from V and 4 bases from J; junction bases left unmatched: 10. The CDR3 is 18 residues long. Germline assignment: CDR1 SGHRS and CDR2 YFSETQ. CDR3 bases: TGCGCCAGCAGCTATAAATTTGGGACTAGCGGGATTTACAATGAGCAGTTCTTC. The encoded protein is CASSYKFGTSGIYNEQFF.

This clonotype showed up many times. The rearrangement uses TRBV11-2 and TRBJ2-1; D not resolved. V was pared by 6 bases and J by 0 bases, with 12 bases between. The germline gives CDR1 SGHAT, CDR2 FQNNGV. The CDR3 sequence is 15 residues long. In DNA, the CDR3 is TGTGCCAGCAGTAGTCCTAAGAGCTCCTACAATGAGCAGTTCTTC. It codes for CASSSPKSSYNEQFF.

The V gene is TRBV5-1, the J gene TRBJ1-6; D is ambiguous. Trimming took off 0 bases at V and 2 bases at J, with 6 bases between the two ends. The CDR3 loop spans 15 amino acids. Germline V CDR1 and CDR2: SGHRS, YFSETQ. CDR3 in amino acids: CASSLGATYNSPLHF. CDR3 nucleotide sequence: TGCGCCAGCAGCTTGGGAGCCACCTATAATTCACCCCTCCACTTT.